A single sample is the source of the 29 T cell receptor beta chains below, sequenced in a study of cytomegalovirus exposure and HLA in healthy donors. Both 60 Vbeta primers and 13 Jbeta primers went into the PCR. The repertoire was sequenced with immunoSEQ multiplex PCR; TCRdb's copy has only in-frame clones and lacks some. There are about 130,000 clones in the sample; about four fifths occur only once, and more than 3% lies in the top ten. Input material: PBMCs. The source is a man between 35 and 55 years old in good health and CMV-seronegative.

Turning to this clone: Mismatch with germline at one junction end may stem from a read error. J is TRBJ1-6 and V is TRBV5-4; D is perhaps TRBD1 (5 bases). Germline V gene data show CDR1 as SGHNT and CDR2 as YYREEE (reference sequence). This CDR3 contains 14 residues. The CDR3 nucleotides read TGTGCCAGCAGCTTGGACAGGTTAAATTCACCCCTCTACTTT. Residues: CASSLDRLNSPLYF.

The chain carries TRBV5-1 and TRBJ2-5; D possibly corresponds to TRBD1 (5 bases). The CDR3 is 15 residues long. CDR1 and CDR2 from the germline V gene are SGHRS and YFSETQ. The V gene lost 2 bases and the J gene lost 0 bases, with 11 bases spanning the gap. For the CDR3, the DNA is TGCGCCAGCAGCTTCATAGGGGTGTACCAAGAGACCCAGTACTTC. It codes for CASSFIGVYQETQYF.

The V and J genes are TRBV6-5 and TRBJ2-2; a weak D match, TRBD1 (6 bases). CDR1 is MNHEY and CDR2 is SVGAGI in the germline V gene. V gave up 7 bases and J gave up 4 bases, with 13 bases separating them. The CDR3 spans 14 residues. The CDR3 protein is CASMVQGRTGELFF. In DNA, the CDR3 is TGTGCCAGCATGGTACAGGGACGCACCGGGGAGCTGTTTTTT.

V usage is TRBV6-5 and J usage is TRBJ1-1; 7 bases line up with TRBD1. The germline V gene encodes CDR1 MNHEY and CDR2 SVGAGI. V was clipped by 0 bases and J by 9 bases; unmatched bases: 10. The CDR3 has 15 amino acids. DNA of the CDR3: TGTGCCAGCAGTTACTCGTTCTTAAAACAGGGGAAAGCTTTCTTT. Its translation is CASSYSFLKQGKAFF.

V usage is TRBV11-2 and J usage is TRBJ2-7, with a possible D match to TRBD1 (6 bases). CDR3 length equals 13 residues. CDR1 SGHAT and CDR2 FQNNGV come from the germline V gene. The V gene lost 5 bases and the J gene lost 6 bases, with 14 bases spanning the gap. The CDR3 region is CASSSLAQGEQYF. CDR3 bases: TGTGCCAGCAGCAGCCTCGCACAGGGCGAGCAGTACTTC.

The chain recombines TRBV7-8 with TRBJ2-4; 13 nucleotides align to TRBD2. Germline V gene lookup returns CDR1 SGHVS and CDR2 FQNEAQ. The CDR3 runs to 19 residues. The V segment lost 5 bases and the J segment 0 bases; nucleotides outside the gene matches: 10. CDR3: CASSPTLAGGPPAKNIQYF. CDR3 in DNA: TGTGCCAGCAGCCCGACACTAGCGGGGGGGCCTCCAGCCAAAAACATTCAGTACTTC. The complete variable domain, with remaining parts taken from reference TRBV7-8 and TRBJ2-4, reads GAGVSQSPRYKVAKRGQDVALRCDPISGHVSLFWYQQALGQGPEFLTYFQNEAQLDKSGLPSDRFFAERPEGSVSTLKIQRTQQEDSAVYLCASSPTLAGGPPAKNIQYFGAGTRLSVL.

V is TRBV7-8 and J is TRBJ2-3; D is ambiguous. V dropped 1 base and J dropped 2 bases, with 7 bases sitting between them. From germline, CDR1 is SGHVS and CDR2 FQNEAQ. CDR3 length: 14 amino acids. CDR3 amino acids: CASSLGADTDTQYF. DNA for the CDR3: TGTGCCAGCAGCTTAGGGGCAGACACAGATACGCAGTATTTT. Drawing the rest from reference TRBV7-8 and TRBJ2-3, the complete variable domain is GAGVSQSPRYKVAKRGQDVALRCDPISGHVSLFWYQQALGQGPEFLTYFQNEAQLDKSGLPSDRFFAERPEGSVSTLKIQRTQQEDSAVYLCASSLGADTDTQYFGPGTRLTVL.

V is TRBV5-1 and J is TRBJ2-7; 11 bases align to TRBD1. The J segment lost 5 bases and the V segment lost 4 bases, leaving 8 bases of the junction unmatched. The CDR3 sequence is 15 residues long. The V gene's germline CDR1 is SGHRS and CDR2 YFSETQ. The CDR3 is CASSRGRGQGDEQYF. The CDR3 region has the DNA TGCGCCAGCAGCCGGGGCCGGGGACAGGGGGACGAGCAGTACTTC.

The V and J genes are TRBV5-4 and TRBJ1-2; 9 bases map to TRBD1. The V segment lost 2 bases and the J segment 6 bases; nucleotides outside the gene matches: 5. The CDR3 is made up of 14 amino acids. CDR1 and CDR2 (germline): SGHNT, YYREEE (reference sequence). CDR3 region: CASSLQGARNGYTF. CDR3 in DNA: TGTGCCAGCAGCTTACAGGGGGCTAGGAATGGCTACACCTTC.

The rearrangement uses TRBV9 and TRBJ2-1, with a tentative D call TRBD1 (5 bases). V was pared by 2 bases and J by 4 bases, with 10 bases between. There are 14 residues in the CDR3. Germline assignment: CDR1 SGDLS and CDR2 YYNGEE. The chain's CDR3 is CASSVQGIYNEQFF. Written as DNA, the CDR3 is TGTGCCAGCAGCGTTCAGGGAATTTACAATGAGCAGTTCTTC.

The CDR3 nucleotides read TGTGCCAGCAGCGCGACTAGCGGGGGTGATTACGAGCAGTACTTC. This sequence encodes CASSATSGGDYEQYF. The chain links TRBV9 to TRBJ2-7; 12 bases are a match to TRBD2. This CDR3 spans 15 amino acids. The germline V gene encodes CDR1 SGDLS and CDR2 YYNGEE. V lost 3 bases, J lost 4 bases, and 5 bases stayed unmatched. The variable domain in full, completed from reference TRBV9 and TRBJ2-7, reads DSGVTQTPKHLITATGQRVTLRCSPRSGDLSVYWYQQSLDQGLQFLIQYYNGEERAKGNILERFSAQQFPDLHSELNLSSLELGDSALYFCASSATSGGDYEQYFGPGTRLTVT.

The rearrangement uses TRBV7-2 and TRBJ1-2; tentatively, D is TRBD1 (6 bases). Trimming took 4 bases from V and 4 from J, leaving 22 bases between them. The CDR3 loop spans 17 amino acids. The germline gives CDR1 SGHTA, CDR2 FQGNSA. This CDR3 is CASSSFGGGGGSYGYTF. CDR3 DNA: TGTGCCAGCAGCTCATTTGGTGGGGGAGGGGGGTCCTATGGCTACACCTTC.

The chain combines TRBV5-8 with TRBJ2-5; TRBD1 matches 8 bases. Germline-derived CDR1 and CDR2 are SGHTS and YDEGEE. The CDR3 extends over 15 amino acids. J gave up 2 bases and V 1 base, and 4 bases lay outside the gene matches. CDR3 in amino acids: CASSLPGGYQETQYF. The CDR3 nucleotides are TGTGCCAGCAGCTTGCCAGGGGGCTATCAAGAGACCCAGTACTTC.

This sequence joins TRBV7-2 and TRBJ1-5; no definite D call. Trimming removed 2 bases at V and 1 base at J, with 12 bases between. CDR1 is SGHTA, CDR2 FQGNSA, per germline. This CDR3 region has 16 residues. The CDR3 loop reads CASSLLAAQSNQPQHF. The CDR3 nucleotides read TGTGCCAGCAGCTTATTGGCGGCACAAAGCAATCAGCCCCAGCATTTT.

This CDR3 reads CASNPSGAGTDTQYF. CDR3 DNA: TGTGCCAGCAACCCTAGCGGGGCGGGCACAGATACGCAGTATTTT. V gene TRBV9 combines with J gene TRBJ2-3; TRBD2 matches 9 bases. Per the germline V gene, CDR1 is SGDLS and CDR2 is YYNGEE. This CDR3 spans 15 amino acids. The junction had 6 bases not matched to a gene; V was cut back by 6 bases and J by 1 base.

CDR3 DNA: TGTGCCAGCAGCCTCCAGCAGGGTAGGGACACTGAAGCTTTCTTT. Translation gives CASSLQQGRDTEAFF. The J gene is TRBJ1-1, the V gene TRBV9, with D tentatively TRBD1 (5 bases). The CDR3 runs 15 residues. Germline assignment: CDR1 SGDLS and CDR2 YYNGEE. V was trimmed by 4 bases and J by 3 bases, leaving 16 bases between them.

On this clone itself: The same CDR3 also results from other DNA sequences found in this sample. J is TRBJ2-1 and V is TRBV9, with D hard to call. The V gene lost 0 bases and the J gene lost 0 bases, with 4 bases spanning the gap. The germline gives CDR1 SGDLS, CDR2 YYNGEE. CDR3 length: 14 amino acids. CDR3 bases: TGTGCCAGCAGCGTAGGGAGCTCCTACAATGAGCAGTTCTTC. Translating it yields CASSVGSSYNEQFF.

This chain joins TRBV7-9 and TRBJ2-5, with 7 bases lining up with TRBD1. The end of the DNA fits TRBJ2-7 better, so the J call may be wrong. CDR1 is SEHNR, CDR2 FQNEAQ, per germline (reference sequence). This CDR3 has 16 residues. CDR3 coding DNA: TGTGCCAGCAGCCCAGGGGGACAGCTAGACTACTACGAGCAGTACTTC. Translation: CASSPGGQLDYYEQYF.

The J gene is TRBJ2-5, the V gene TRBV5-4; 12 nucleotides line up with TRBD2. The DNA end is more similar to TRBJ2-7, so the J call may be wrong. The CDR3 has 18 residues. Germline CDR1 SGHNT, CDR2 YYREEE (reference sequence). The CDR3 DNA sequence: TGTGCCAGCAGCTTGTCGACTAGCGGGGGAGGAATCTCCTACGAGCAGTACTTC. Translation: CASSLSTSGGGISYEQYF.

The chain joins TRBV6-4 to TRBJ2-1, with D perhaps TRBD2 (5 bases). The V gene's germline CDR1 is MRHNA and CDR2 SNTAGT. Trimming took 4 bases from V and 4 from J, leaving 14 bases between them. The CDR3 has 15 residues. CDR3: CASSVEGLPYNEQFF. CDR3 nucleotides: TGTGCCAGCAGTGTTGAGGGCCTCCCTTACAATGAGCAGTTCTTC.

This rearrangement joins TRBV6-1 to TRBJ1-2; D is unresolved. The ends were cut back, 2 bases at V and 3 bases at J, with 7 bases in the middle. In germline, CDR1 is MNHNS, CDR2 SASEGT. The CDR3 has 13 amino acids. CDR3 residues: CASSEFQDYGYTF. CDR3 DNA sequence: TGTGCCAGCAGTGAATTTCAGGACTATGGCTACACCTTC.

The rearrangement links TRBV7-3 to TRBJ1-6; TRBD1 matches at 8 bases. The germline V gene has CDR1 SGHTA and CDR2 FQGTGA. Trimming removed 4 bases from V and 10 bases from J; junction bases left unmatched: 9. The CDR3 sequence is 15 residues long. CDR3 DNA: TGTGCCAGCAGCTCCCAGCGGACAGGGCTCTCACCCCTCCACTTT. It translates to CASSSQRTGLSPLHF.

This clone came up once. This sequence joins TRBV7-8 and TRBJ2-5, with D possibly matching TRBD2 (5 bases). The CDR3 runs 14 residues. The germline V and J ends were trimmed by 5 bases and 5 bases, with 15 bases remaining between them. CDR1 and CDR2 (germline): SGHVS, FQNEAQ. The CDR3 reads CASSGGRRLETQYF. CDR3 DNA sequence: TGTGCCAGCAGCGGAGGCCGGAGGTTGGAGACCCAGTACTTC.

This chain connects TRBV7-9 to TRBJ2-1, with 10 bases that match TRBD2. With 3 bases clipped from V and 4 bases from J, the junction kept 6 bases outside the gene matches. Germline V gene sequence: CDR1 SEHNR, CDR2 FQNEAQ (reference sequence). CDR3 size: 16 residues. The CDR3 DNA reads TGTGCCAGCAGCTTGGACGCTAGCGGGGGTTACAATGAGCAGTTCTTC. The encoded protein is CASSLDASGGYNEQFF.

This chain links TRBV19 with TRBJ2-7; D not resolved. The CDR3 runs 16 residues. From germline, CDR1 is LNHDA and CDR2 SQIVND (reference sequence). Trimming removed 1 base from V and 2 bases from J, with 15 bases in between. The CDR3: CASSIVYGSSPYEQYF. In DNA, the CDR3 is TGTGCCAGTAGTATAGTCTACGGGTCTTCGCCCTACGAGCAGTACTTC.

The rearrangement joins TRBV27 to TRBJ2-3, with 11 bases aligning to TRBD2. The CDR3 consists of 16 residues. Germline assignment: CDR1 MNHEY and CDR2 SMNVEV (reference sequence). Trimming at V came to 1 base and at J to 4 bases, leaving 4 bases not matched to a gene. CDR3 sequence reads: CASSLLLAGGSDTQYF. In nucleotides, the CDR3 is TGTGCCAGCAGTTTATTGCTAGCGGGGGGTTCAGATACGCAGTATTTT.

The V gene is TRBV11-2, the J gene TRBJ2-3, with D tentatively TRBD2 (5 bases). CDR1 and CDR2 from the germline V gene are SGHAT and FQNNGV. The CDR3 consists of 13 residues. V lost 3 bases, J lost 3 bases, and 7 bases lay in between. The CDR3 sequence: CASSLDFTDTQYF. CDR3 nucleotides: TGTGCCAGCAGCTTGGACTTTACAGATACGCAGTATTTT.

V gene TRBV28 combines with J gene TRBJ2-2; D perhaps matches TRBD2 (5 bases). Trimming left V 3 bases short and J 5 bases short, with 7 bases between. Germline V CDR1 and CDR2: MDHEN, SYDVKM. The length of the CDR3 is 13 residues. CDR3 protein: CASSFEGTGELFF. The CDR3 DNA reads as TGTGCCAGCAGTTTCGAGGGAACCGGGGAGCTGTTTTTT.

In nucleotides, the CDR3 is TGTGCCTGGTTTATGTCAGCTGAAGCTTTCTTT. Its protein product is CAWFMSAEAFF. The genes are TRBV30 and TRBJ1-1; D uncertain. This CDR3 spans 11 amino acids. Germline V gene sequence: CDR1 GTSNPN, CDR2 SVGIG (reference sequence). The V and J ends lost 5 bases and 6 bases respectively, with 10 bases between them.